This TCR beta chain originates from a study of post-analysis software for immune sequencing data. Findings of the study overall: A few TRBV segments were significantly more frequent in patients than in controls. TRBV5-6, TRBV5-1 and TRBV20-1 were among these segments.

Libraries were made from TCR beta cDNA, and they carried unique molecular identifiers. MiXCR, run by TCRdb on the PCR reads, gives a single entry per CDR3 protein. The sample includes around 250,000 distinct CDR3 sequences, around 34% of them seen just once. This clonotype showed up just once. Its antigen is still unknown. Germline loops: CDR1 SGHRS, CDR2 YFSETQ. Trimming shortened V by 7 bases and J by 0 bases, and 8 bases separated the two germline ends. There are 13 residues in the CDR3. This TCR was recovered from a girl aged 5-17 years with multiple sclerosis. This chain uses TRBV5-1 with TRBJ1-3; D not certain. Specimen: blood. CDR3 loop: CASLGTSGNTIYF. As DNA, the CDR3 is TGCGCCAGCTTGGGAACCTCTGGAAACACCATATATTTT.